Listed here are 11 T cell receptor beta chains from one sample, sequenced in a study of T-cell memory formation after mild COVID-19. Via MiXCR, TCRdb re-called the 5' RACE reads, giving one row per CDR3 protein. The data hold a few hundred thousand distinct CDR3 sequences, with roughly 20% observed a single time. Sequenced sample: PBMCs or a T cell subset sorted from them (not recorded which). The receptors here all came from an adult woman who had mild COVID-19 (a few samples of this study predate the infection). Cell type and time point are not known.

In its sample, this clonotype was seen a few times. The chain recombines TRBV7-9 with TRBJ2-3; 16 positions agree with TRBD2. The germline gives CDR1 SEHNR, CDR2 FQNEAQ (reference sequence). V gave up 4 bases and J gave up 5 bases; unmatched junction bases: 6. There are 17 residues in the CDR3. CDR3 amino acids: CASSSGTSGRAKDTQYF. CDR3 nucleotides: TGTGCCAGCAGCTCCGGGACTAGCGGGAGGGCCAAAGATACGCAGTATTTT.

The chain links TRBV9 to TRBJ2-7, with 8 bases matching TRBD2. This CDR3 contains 18 residues. Per the germline V gene, CDR1 is SGDLS and CDR2 is YYNGEE. V was clipped by 3 bases and J by 6 bases; unmatched bases: 20. The CDR3 is CASSALSGASGLPPEQYF. The CDR3 DNA sequence: TGTGCCAGCAGCGCCCTCTCAGGGGCTAGCGGGCTGCCCCCCGAGCAGTACTTC.

This clonotype appeared a few times. V and J are TRBV18 and TRBJ2-7; D uncertain. Germline V lookup: CDR1 KGHSH, CDR2 LQKENI. The CDR3 is 13 amino acids. V was clipped by 5 bases and J by 4 bases, with 12 bases between them. The CDR3 is CASSNLSIYEQYF. In DNA form, the CDR3 reads TGTGCCAGCTCAAATCTCTCCATATACGAGCAGTACTTC.

The rearrangement links TRBV11-2 to TRBJ1-2; D is undetermined. This CDR3 has 17 residues. V shed 2 bases and J shed 3 bases, with 19 bases lying between them. CDR1 and CDR2 from the germline V gene are SGHAT and FQNNGV. CDR3 nucleotides: TGTGCCAGCAGCTTACCAGATCGGGGTCTCAATCACTATGGCTACACCTTC. It yields the protein CASSLPDRGLNHYGYTF.

This clonotype occurred a few times. The chain uses TRBV24-1 and TRBJ2-1; 14 bases map to TRBD2. Trimming at V came to 4 bases and at J to 8 bases, leaving 6 bases not matched to a gene. This CDR3 has 16 amino acids. In germline, CDR1 is KGHDR, CDR2 SFDVKD. This CDR3 is CATSDRLAGGPYEQFF. The CDR3 region has the DNA TGTGCCACCAGTGACCGACTAGCGGGAGGGCCATATGAGCAGTTCTTC.

V usage is TRBV20-1 and J usage is TRBJ2-7; D remains ambiguous. Germline CDR1 reads DFQATT; CDR2 reads SNEGSKA (reference sequence). V lost 2 bases and J lost 5, with 10 bases in between. CDR3 length: 12 amino acids. The chain's CDR3 is CSARSDSHEQYF. The DNA of the CDR3 is TGCAGTGCTAGATCCGACTCGCACGAGCAGTACTTC.

The chain recombines TRBV5-1 with TRBJ2-1; D is tentatively TRBD1 or TRBD2 (5 bases each). Between the trimmed V and J ends, which lost 0 bases and 8 bases, there was a span of 18 bases. CDR3 size: 16 residues. Germline V CDR1 and CDR2: SGHRS, YFSETQ. DNA of the CDR3: TGCGCCAGCAGCTTGGCCGACGCTCTCCGGGGCGATGAGCAGTTCTTC. Translated: CASSLADALRGDEQFF.

This chain joins TRBV5-4 and TRBJ1-1, with D unclear. Germline V lookup: CDR1 SGHNT, CDR2 YYREEE (reference sequence). The CDR3 consists of 14 residues. V was pared by 0 bases and J by 3 bases, with 9 bases between. CDR3 protein: CASSLAREHTEAFF. The CDR3 nucleotides are TGTGCCAGCAGCTTGGCACGGGAGCACACTGAAGCTTTCTTT.

The gene calls are TRBV11-3 and TRBJ2-1; 8 bases map to TRBD2. Germline loops: CDR1 SGHNT, CDR2 YENEEA. The CDR3 has 15 amino acids. Trimming at V came to 3 bases and at J to 5 bases, leaving 6 bases not matched to a gene. CDR3 DNA: TGTGCCAGCAGCTTCAGACTAGCGACGGACAATGAGCAGTTCTTC. It specifies CASSFRLATDNEQFF.

This clonotype was counted between two and nine times. The V call is TRBV5-1, the J call TRBJ1-1, with TRBD1 matching 9 bases. CDR3 size: 16 residues. CDR1 SGHRS and CDR2 YFSETQ come from the germline V gene. The V gene end was trimmed by 3 bases and the J gene end by 4 bases; junction bases not matched to a gene: 10. CDR3 in DNA: TGCGCCAGCAGCTCGAACAGGGGGCAGGTGGGCACTGAAGCTTTCTTT. As protein: CASSSNRGQVGTEAFF.

The CDR3 here is CASSPLSDTQYF. In DNA, the CDR3 is TGTGCCAGCAGTCCACTATCAGATACGCAGTATTTT. This rearrangement joins TRBV12-3 or TRBV12-4 to TRBJ2-3; the D is unclear. This CDR3 has 12 residues. V was pared by 5 bases and J by 4 bases, with 7 bases between.